This T cell receptor (beta chain) was sequenced for a study of OX40 agonist ivuxolimab in advanced cancers. Germline-derived CDR1 and CDR2 are LGHNA and YSLEER. There are 16 residues in the CDR3. V was pared by 6 bases and J by 7 bases, with 14 bases of the junction left unmatched. Sequenced by immunoSEQ multiplex PCR; TCRdb stores in-frame clones only, minus some. Altogether tens of thousands of clones are present, 85% to 95% being singletons, with the ten largest covering over 20%. The source of this sequence is an adult with an advanced solid tumor such as melanoma, head and neck, liver or kidney cancer. The chain has TRBV4-3 and TRBJ2-2, with TRBD1 matching over 7 bases. The specimen comprised CD4+ or CD8+ T cells sorted from blood, sampled in a trial of the OX40 agonist ivuxolimab. The CDR3 DNA is TGCGCCAGCAGGTTTTCTTCGACAGGGAATGACGGGGAGCTGTTTTTT. Translating gives CASRFSSTGNDGELFF.